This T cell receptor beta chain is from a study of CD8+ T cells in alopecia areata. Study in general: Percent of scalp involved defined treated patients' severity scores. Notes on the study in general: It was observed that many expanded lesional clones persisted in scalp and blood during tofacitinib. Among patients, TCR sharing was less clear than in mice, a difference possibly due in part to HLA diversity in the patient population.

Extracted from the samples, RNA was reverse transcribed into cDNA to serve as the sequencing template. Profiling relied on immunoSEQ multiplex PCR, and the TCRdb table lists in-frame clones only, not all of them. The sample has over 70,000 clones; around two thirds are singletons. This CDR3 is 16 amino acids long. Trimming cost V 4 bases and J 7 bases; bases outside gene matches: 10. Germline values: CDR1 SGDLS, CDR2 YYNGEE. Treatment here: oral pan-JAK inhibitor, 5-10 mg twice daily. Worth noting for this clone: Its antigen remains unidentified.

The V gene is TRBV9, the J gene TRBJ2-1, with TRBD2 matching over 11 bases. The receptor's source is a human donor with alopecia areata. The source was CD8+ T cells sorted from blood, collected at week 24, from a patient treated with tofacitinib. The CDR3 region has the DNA TGTGCCAGCAGCCCCTTTAGCGGGGGGGCGGGTAATGAGCAGTTCTTC. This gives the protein CASSPFSGGAGNEQFF.